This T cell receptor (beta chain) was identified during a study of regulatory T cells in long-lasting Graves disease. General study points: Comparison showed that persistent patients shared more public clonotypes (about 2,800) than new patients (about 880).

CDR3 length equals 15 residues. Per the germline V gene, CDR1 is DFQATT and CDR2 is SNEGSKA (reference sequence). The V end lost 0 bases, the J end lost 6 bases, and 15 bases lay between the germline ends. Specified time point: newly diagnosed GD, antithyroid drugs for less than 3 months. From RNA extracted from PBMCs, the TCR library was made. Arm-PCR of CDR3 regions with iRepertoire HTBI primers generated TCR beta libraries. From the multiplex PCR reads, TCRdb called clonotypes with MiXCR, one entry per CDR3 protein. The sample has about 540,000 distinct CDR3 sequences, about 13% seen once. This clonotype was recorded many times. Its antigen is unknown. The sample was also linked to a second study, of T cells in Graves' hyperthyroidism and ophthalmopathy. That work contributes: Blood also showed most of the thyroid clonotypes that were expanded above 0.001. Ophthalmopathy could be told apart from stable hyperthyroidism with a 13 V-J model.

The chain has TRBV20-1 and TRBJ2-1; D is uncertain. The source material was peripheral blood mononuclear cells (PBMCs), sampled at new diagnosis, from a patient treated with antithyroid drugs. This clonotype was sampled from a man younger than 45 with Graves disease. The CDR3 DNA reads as TGCAGTGCTAGAGATATGGGCCATCCCCGCAATGAGCAGTTCTTC. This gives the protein CSARDMGHPRNEQFF.